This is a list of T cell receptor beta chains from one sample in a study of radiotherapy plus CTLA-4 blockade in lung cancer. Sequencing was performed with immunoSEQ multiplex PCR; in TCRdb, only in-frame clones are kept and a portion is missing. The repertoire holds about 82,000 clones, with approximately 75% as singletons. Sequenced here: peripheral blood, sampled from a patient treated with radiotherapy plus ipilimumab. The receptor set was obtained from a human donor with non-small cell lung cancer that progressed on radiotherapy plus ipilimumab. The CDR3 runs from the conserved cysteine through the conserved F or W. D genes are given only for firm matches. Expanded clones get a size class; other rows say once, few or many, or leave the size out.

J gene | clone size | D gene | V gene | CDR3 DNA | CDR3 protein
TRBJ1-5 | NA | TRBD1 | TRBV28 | TGTGCCAGCAGTTCCGGGACAGGGGGCACCTTGGGTCAGCCCCAGCATTTT | CASSSGTGGTLGQPQHF
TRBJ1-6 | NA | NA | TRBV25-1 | TGTGCCAGCAATGAAGGCGGGGGCTCCTATAATTCACCCCTCCACTTT | CASNEGGGSYNSPLHF
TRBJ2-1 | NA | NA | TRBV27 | TGTGCCAGCAGTAGCGGCCTCTACAATGAGCAGTTCTTC | CASSSGLYNEQFF
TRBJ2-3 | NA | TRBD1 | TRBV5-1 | TGCGCCAGCAGCTCCGACAGGGGGCAAGATACGCAGTATTTT | CASSSDRGQDTQYF
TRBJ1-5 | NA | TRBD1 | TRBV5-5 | TGTGCCAGCAGCTTTCGGGACAGGGGAAGGAATCAGCCCCAGCATTTT | CASSFRDRGRNQPQHF
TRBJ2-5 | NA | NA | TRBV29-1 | TGCAGCGTCTGGAGGGACGGAGAGACCCAGTACTTC | CSVWRDGETQYF
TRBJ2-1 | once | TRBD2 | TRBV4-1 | TGCGCCAGCAGCCAAGATCCTAGCGGGAGGGGGAATGAGCAGTTCTTC | CASSQDPSGRGNEQFF
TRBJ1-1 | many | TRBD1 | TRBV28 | TGTGCCAGCAGCCCGGAGGGACAGGGGGACACTGAAGCTTTCTTT | CASSPEGQGDTEAFF
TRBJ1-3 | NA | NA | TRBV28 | TGTGCCAGCAGTTTAAACGGGGGAGCTCCAAACACCATATATTTT | CASSLNGGAPNTIYF
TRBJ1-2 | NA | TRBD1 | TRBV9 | TGTGCCAGCAGCGTAGGGGACAGGGGGTCCGGCACCTTC | CASSVGDRGSGTF
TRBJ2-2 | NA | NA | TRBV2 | TGTGCCAGCTTACCCTTGACAGGGAACACCGGGGAGCTGTTTTTT | CASLPLTGNTGELFF
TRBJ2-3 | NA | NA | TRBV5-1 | TGCGCCAGCTCAGGTGCCACTGTCCCCCTGAATACGCAGTATTTT | CASSGATVPLNTQYF
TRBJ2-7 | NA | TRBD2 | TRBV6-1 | TGTGCCAGCAGTGAATATGGCGGGAGGGTGCAGTACTTC | CASSEYGGRVQYF
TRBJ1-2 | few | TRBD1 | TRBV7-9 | TGTGCCAGCGGAACCGAGGGGGCGGATGGCTACACCTTC | CASGTEGADGYTF
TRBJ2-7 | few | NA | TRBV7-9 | TGTGCCAGCAGCTTACAGGGGTCCTCCTACGAGCAGTACTTC | CASSLQGSSYEQYF
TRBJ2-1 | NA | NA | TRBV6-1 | TGTGCCACCCTCAGGGAGTCCTACAATGAGCAGTTCTTC | CATLRESYNEQFF
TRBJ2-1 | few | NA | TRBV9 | TGTGCCAGCAGCGTAGACGGGAGAATCTACAATGAGCAGTTCTTC | CASSVDGRIYNEQFF
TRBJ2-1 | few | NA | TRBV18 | TGTGCCAGCTCACCGAGCCAGAACAATGAGCAGTTCTTC | CASSPSQNNEQFF
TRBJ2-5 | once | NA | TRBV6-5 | TGTGCCAGCAGCGCGGACGGGTACCAAGAGACCCAGTACTTC | CASSADGYQETQYF